Listed here are 26 T cell receptor beta chains from one sample, sequenced in a study of blood T cell repertoires in COVID-19. The data were produced by immunoSEQ multiplex PCR, yet TCRdb's version contains in-frame clones alone and is incomplete. The sample comprises a few hundred thousand clones, roughly 87% of which are singletons, and approximately 6% rests with the top ten. The sequenced sample consisted of PBMCs or T cells enriched from blood (not recorded which). The receptor set was obtained from a woman between 35 and 50 years old who had recovered from COVID-19.

The sample holds a few counts of this clone. J is TRBJ1-6 and V is TRBV13; 7 bases agree with TRBD1. Per germline, CDR1 PRHDT and CDR2 FYEKMQ (reference sequence). Germline trimming cut 6 bases from V and 7 bases from J; bases unmatched to any gene: 9. The CDR3 extends over 15 amino acids. The CDR3 DNA is TGTGCCAGCAGTCAAAACAGGGGAGCGAATTCACCCCTCCACTTT. It encodes CASSQNRGANSPLHF.

The V gene is TRBV6-1, the J gene TRBJ1-3; no definite D call. V was shortened by 0 bases and J by 2 bases, with 11 bases between the two germline ends. CDR3 length equals 16 residues. Germline CDR1 reads MNHNS; CDR2 reads SASEGT. CDR3 coding DNA: TGTGCCAGCAGTGAAGCGTTCGGTGGAGCTGGAAACACCATATATTTT. As protein: CASSEAFGGAGNTIYF.

V gene TRBV12-3 or TRBV12-4 combines with J gene TRBJ1-1; a weak D match, TRBD1 (6 bases). This CDR3 spans 12 amino acids. Trimming stripped 1 base from V and 8 bases from J, with 8 bases between. CDR3: CASSLGTAEAFF. In DNA, the CDR3 is TGTGCCAGCAGTTTAGGGACAGCAGAAGCTTTCTTT.

This rearrangement joins TRBV11-3 to TRBJ1-1, with TRBD1 matching over 7 bases. Germline V gives CDR1 SGHNT, CDR2 YENEEA. The J segment lost 2 bases and the V segment lost 4 bases, leaving 13 bases of the junction unmatched. CDR3 length: 17 residues. The CDR3: CASSSGGHHRENTEAFF. For the CDR3, the DNA is TGTGCCAGCAGCTCAGGGGGACACCATCGGGAAAACACTGAAGCTTTCTTT.

The rearrangement links TRBV29-1 to TRBJ2-7; D is perhaps TRBD2 (5 bases). The germline CDR1 and CDR2 sequences are SQVTM and ANQGSEA. The ends were cut back, 5 bases at V and 2 bases at J, with 13 bases in the middle. The CDR3 runs to 13 residues. CDR3 nucleotide sequence: TGCAGCGTTCGGACTTACTCCACCTACGAGCAGTACTTC. As protein: CSVRTYSTYEQYF.

This clone appeared a few times. This chain links TRBV7-8 with TRBJ2-2; D possibly corresponds to TRBD2 (6 bases). Per the germline V gene, CDR1 is SGHVS and CDR2 is FQNEAQ. This CDR3 is built from 16 residues. Trimming removed 1 base at V and 1 base at J, with 10 bases between. The CDR3 is CASSLGRRGNTGELFF. In DNA form, the CDR3 reads TGTGCCAGCAGCTTAGGCCGGAGGGGGAACACCGGGGAGCTGTTTTTT.

This rearrangement joins TRBV6-5 to TRBJ2-1, with TRBD2 matching 8 bases. Germline values: CDR1 MNHEY, CDR2 SVGAGI. The CDR3 length is 14 residues. Unmatched junction bases numbered 7, after V lost 6 bases and J lost 6 bases. The DNA of the CDR3 is TGTGCCAGCAGGCCTAACGGGAGGGTCAATGAGCAGTTCTTC. Protein: CASRPNGRVNEQFF.

This CDR3 is CASSDGWRGTEAFF. In DNA, the CDR3 is TGTGCCAGCTCCGATGGGTGGAGGGGAACTGAAGCTTTCTTT. V and J are TRBV9 and TRBJ1-1; a weak D match, TRBD1 (5 bases). This CDR3 has 14 amino acids. Germline V gene sequence: CDR1 SGDLS, CDR2 YYNGEE. The ends were cut back, 7 bases at V and 5 bases at J, with 18 bases in the middle.

The CDR3 DNA sequence: TGTGCCAGCAGTCCTTTCAGGGGTGGCGCAGATACGCAGTATTTT. This translates into CASSPFRGGADTQYF. V is TRBV28 and J is TRBJ2-3; D is perhaps TRBD1 (6 bases). V was clipped by 5 bases and J by 4 bases, with 16 bases between them. Germline V gene data show CDR1 as MDHEN and CDR2 as SYDVKM. The CDR3 length is 15 residues.

V and J are TRBV27 and TRBJ2-7; 9 bases are shared with TRBD2. CDR3 length equals 16 residues. The germline V gene encodes CDR1 MNHEY and CDR2 SMNVEV (reference sequence). With 1 base clipped from V and 4 bases from J, the junction kept 8 bases outside the gene matches. Here the CDR3 DNA reads TGTGCCAGCAGTTTATTAGGCGGGGGGGGCCTATACGAGCAGTACTTC. Its protein is CASSLLGGGGLYEQYF.

The chain has TRBV11-2 and TRBJ2-1; D gene unclear. Between the trimmed V and J ends, which lost 6 bases and 9 bases, there was a span of 21 bases. In germline, CDR1 is SGHAT, CDR2 FQNNGV. The CDR3 is 15 amino acids. The CDR3 loop reads CASSYADLPSGEQFF. The CDR3 nucleotides are TGTGCCAGCAGTTACGCCGACCTCCCCTCGGGTGAGCAGTTCTTC.

This clone turned up a few times. V and J are TRBV7-3 and TRBJ2-3, with D tentatively TRBD2 (5 bases). Germline V lookup: CDR1 SGHTA, CDR2 FQGTGA. The CDR3 runs to 17 residues. The ends were cut back, 3 bases at V and 0 bases at J, with 16 bases in the middle. In DNA form, the CDR3 reads TGTGCCAGCAGCTTTAGTCAGCCGGGGTCTAGCACAGATACGCAGTATTTT. Translating gives CASSFSQPGSSTDTQYF.

The V and J genes are TRBV19 and TRBJ2-7; 9 bases line up with TRBD1. Germline V gives CDR1 LNHDA, CDR2 SQIVND (reference sequence). The CDR3 is 13 amino acids. J was trimmed by 5 bases and V by 5 bases; bases with no gene match: 4. CDR3 bases: TGTGCCAGTAGTCCGGACAGGGGTCACGAGCAGTACTTC. It encodes CASSPDRGHEQYF.

This chain links TRBV28 with TRBJ2-7; D remains unclear. Trimming stripped 6 bases from V and 0 bases from J, with 9 bases between. CDR3 length equals 13 residues. The germline gives CDR1 MDHEN, CDR2 SYDVKM. CDR3 protein: CASRTQPSYEQYF. The CDR3 region has the DNA TGTGCCAGCAGGACACAGCCCTCCTACGAGCAGTACTTC.

There are a few counts of this clone. The chain recombines TRBV30 with TRBJ1-2, with 9 bases aligning to TRBD1. Germline V gives CDR1 GTSNPN, CDR2 SVGIG (reference sequence). The CDR3 runs to 13 residues. The J segment lost 5 bases and the V segment lost 7 bases, leaving 8 bases of the junction unmatched. The CDR3 nucleotides read TGTGCCTCCCCGGGACAGGGATTTTATGGCTACACCTTC. It specifies CASPGQGFYGYTF.

This rearrangement joins TRBV24-1 to TRBJ1-5; 9 bases are a match to TRBD1. Germline V gene data show CDR1 as KGHDR and CDR2 as SFDVKD. The CDR3 contains 15 residues. Trimming cost V 4 bases and J 3 bases; bases outside gene matches: 3. The CDR3 sequence: CATSDGDRVNQPQHF. CDR3 coding DNA: TGTGCCACCAGTGACGGGGACAGGGTCAATCAGCCCCAGCATTTT.

This chain joins TRBV7-6 and TRBJ2-1, with 9 bases aligning to TRBD2. The CDR3 sequence is 15 residues long. Germline values: CDR1 SGHVS, CDR2 FNYEAQ. The V and J ends lost 5 bases and 3 bases, in that order; junction bases with no gene match: 5. Written as DNA, the CDR3 is TGTGCCAGCAGCAAGGCAGCGGGAGGCTACAATGAGCAGTTCTTC. This gives the protein CASSKAAGGYNEQFF.

CDR3 region: CASSTRTSGSYSSYNEQFF. Here the CDR3 DNA reads TGTGCCAGCAGCACGCGGACTAGCGGGAGTTATAGCTCCTACAATGAGCAGTTCTTC. V usage is TRBV7-8 and J usage is TRBJ2-1, with 13 bases that match TRBD2. The CDR3 length is 19 residues. V shed 5 bases and J 0 bases; nucleotides not matched to a gene: 10. The germline V gene encodes CDR1 SGHVS and CDR2 FQNEAQ.

A word on this clone: Other DNA sequences of this sample code for an identical CDR3. This chain connects TRBV28 to TRBJ1-4; possible D gene TRBD1, 6 bases. Trimming pared 7 bases from V and 7 bases from J, leaving 16 bases between. Germline V lookup: CDR1 MDHEN, CDR2 SYDVKM. The CDR3 is made up of 14 amino acids. CDR3 sequence: CASTVGGASEKLFF. The CDR3 DNA reads as TGTGCCAGCACCGTAGGGGGGGCGAGTGAAAAACTGTTTTTT.

CDR3 DNA: TGCGCCAGCAGTCAGGGGGGCTTTGAAAAACTGTTTTTT. Translated, it gives CASSQGGFEKLFF. This rearrangement joins TRBV5-1 to TRBJ1-4; 7 bases fit TRBD1. From germline, CDR1 is SGHRS and CDR2 YFSETQ. This CDR3 comprises 13 residues. The junction had 5 bases not matched to a gene; V was cut back by 5 bases and J by 7 bases.

CDR3 DNA sequence: TGTGCCAGCAGCCTACTCCAGACAGGGACCGGGGAGCTGTTTTTT. This encodes CASSLLQTGTGELFF. The chain employs TRBV14 and TRBJ2-2; 7 nucleotides agree with TRBD1. CDR1 SGHDN and CDR2 FVKESK come from the germline V gene. Trimming at V came to 4 bases and at J to 5 bases, leaving 7 bases not matched to a gene. CDR3 size: 15 residues.

The V call is TRBV6-2 or TRBV6-3, the J call TRBJ1-2, with D tentatively TRBD1 (6 bases). The germline CDR1 and CDR2 sequences are MNHEY and SVGEGT. The CDR3 totals 12 residues. Trimming removed 2 bases from V and 6 bases from J, with 7 bases in between. The CDR3 is CASSYNRDGYTF. The CDR3 DNA reads TGTGCCAGCAGTTACAACAGGGATGGCTACACCTTC.

This clone was observed a few times. The chain recombines TRBV30 with TRBJ2-6; the match to TRBD2 covers 12 bases. Germline CDR1 is GTSNPN and CDR2 is SVGIG (reference sequence). The J segment lost 4 bases and the V segment lost 2 bases, leaving 12 bases of the junction unmatched. The CDR3 is made up of 19 amino acids. CDR3 protein: CAWSFPASGRARGANVLTF. The CDR3 coding sequence is TGTGCCTGGAGTTTCCCAGCTAGCGGGAGGGCCAGAGGGGCCAACGTCCTGACTTTC.

The chain employs TRBV19 and TRBJ2-1, with D maybe TRBD2 (6 bases). Germline V CDR1 and CDR2: LNHDA, SQIVND (reference sequence). This CDR3 has 17 residues. The V and J ends lost 0 bases and 3 bases respectively, with 15 bases between them. The CDR3 spells CASSIDGRTIRYNEQFF. CDR3 in DNA: TGTGCCAGTAGTATAGATGGCCGGACTATTCGCTACAATGAGCAGTTCTTC.

The CDR3 region is CASSLSQAYYGYTF. Written as DNA, the CDR3 is TGTGCCAGCAGTTTATCGCAGGCATACTATGGCTACACCTTC. The chain links TRBV27 to TRBJ1-2; no clear D. The CDR3 is made up of 14 amino acids. The germline V gene encodes CDR1 MNHEY and CDR2 SMNVEV (reference sequence). V was pared by 0 bases and J by 3 bases, with 8 bases between.

The chain uses TRBV2 and TRBJ2-5, with 7 positions matching TRBD2. This CDR3 is 15 amino acids long. Germline-derived CDR1 and CDR2 are SNHLY and FYNNEI. V was pared by 9 bases and J by 5 bases, with 15 bases of the junction left unmatched. The CDR3 region has the DNA TGTGCCAGTTGCCGGCGGGGAGGGGCCGCCGAGACCCAGTACTTC. Amino acids: CASCRRGGAAETQYF.